The 29 T cell receptor beta chains in this list originate from one sample, sequenced in a study of CXCR3-negative and CXCR3-positive naive CD8 T cells. The TRB libraries of cDNA were built by UMI-labeled 5' RACE. TCRdb reanalyzed the 5' RACE reads, giving one entry per CDR3 protein sequence and no DNA. Its table records about 41,000 distinct CDR3 sequences. Sequenced input: memory CD8+ T cells from blood. The receptors were sampled from a human donor in good health. Some clones in this sample may be carry-over from other donors' samples.

V gene TRBV28 combines with J gene TRBJ2-7; TCRdb reports TRBD1, a call that lacks DNA to check it against. The CDR3 totals 15 residues. The V gene's germline CDR1 is MDHEN and CDR2 SYDVKM. The CDR3 spells CASSLRERGPYEQYF.

The J gene is TRBJ2-7, the V gene TRBV28. Germline-derived CDR1 and CDR2 are MDHEN and SYDVKM. This CDR3 contains 12 residues. The CDR3: CASSLGVYEQYF.

The chain links TRBV20-1 to TRBJ2-1. Germline V lookup: CDR1 DFQATT, CDR2 SNEGSKA (reference sequence). The CDR3 runs to 15 residues. The CDR3 protein is CSAKDLPSSYNEQFF.

The chain uses TRBV29-1 and TRBJ2-3; the D call from TCRdb, TRBD2, cannot be confirmed without DNA. Germline V gives CDR1 SQVTM, CDR2 ANQGSEA. This CDR3 is built from 16 residues. The CDR3 spells CSVVLVVLADTDTQYF.

This chain uses TRBV2 with TRBJ2-5; there is no DNA to check the TCRdb D call of TRBD1. This CDR3 region has 15 residues. The germline V gene has CDR1 SNHLY and CDR2 FYNNEI. The CDR3 region is CASSPNPDSQETQYF.

This chain joins TRBV7-2 and TRBJ2-7. Germline CDR1 is SGHTA and CDR2 is FQGNSA. The CDR3 consists of 15 residues. CDR3 amino acids: CASSLWVGGPYEQYF.

The chain links TRBV7-6 to TRBJ2-7; the D call from TCRdb, TRBD2, cannot be confirmed without DNA. Germline lookup yields CDR1 SGHVS and CDR2 FNYEAQ. The CDR3 loop spans 17 amino acids. CDR3 in amino acids: CASSLDLAGGPVYEQYF.

The CDR3 loop is CASSLESDEQFF. This chain joins TRBV5-1 and TRBJ2-1. Germline V gene sequence: CDR1 SGHRS, CDR2 YFSETQ. CDR3 length: 12 residues.

The chain has TRBV29-1 and TRBJ2-1. CDR1 is SQVTM, CDR2 ANQGSEA, per germline. The CDR3 sequence is 14 residues long. CDR3 in amino acids: CSVPELRVYNEQFF.

The chain employs TRBV10-3 and TRBJ1-5; TCRdb reports TRBD1, a call that lacks DNA to check it against. Germline loops: CDR1 ENHRY, CDR2 SYGVKD. The CDR3 has 15 amino acids. This chain's CDR3 is CAANEGLGDNQPQHF.

CDR3 sequence reads: CATSRGDIQTYEQYF. The V and J genes are TRBV15 and TRBJ2-7; without DNA, the TCRdb call of TRBD1 cannot be checked. This CDR3 has 15 residues. CDR1 and CDR2 (germline): LNHNV, YYDKDF (reference sequence).

This chain links TRBV9 with TRBJ1-6; absent DNA, TCRdb's TRBD1 call cannot be checked. Per germline, CDR1 SGDLS and CDR2 YYNGEE. The CDR3 runs 13 residues. The CDR3 is CASNRGGNSPLHF.

In terms of frequency, this clonotype is medium-sized. The J gene is TRBJ2-3, the V gene TRBV14; TCRdb outputs TRBD2, but without DNA this stays unchecked. Germline loops: CDR1 SGHDN, CDR2 FVKESK. CDR3 size: 16 residues. The CDR3 sequence: CASSQDLLAGADTQYF.

The rearrangement joins TRBV7-3 to TRBJ1-1; no DNA is available, so the TRBD1 call from TCRdb remains unchecked. The CDR3 has 13 amino acids. CDR1 is SGHTA and CDR2 is FQGTGA in the germline V gene. The CDR3 loop reads CASRGQGDTEAFF.

Its frequency marks this clonotype as medium-sized. This sequence joins TRBV20-1 and TRBJ1-6; TCRdb calls TRBD1, which cannot be checked without DNA. This CDR3 region has 15 residues. Germline loops: CDR1 DFQATT, CDR2 SNEGSKA (reference sequence). This CDR3 reads CSAREGGMDGSPLHF.

The V call is TRBV20-1, the J call TRBJ1-1. The CDR3 is 15 residues long. The germline V gene has CDR1 DFQATT and CDR2 SNEGSKA (reference sequence). The CDR3 spells CSARGIWIEMTEAFF.

V gene TRBV15 combines with J gene TRBJ2-7; TCRdb picks TRBD1, but there is no DNA to check that call. This CDR3 has 14 amino acids. The germline gives CDR1 LNHNV, CDR2 YYDKDF (reference sequence). The CDR3 sequence: CATAPTGSTYEQYF. Full variable domain (missing parts from reference TRBV15 and TRBJ2-7): DAMVIQNPRYQVTQFGKPVTLSCSQTLNHNVMYWYQQKSSQAPKLLFHYYDKDFNNEADTPDNFQSRRPNTSFCFLDIRSPGLGDTAMYLCATAPTGSTYEQYFGPGTRLTVT.

The gene calls are TRBV7-9 and TRBJ2-4; TCRdb calls TRBD1, which cannot be checked without DNA. CDR3 length: 17 amino acids. Germline assignment: CDR1 SEHNR and CDR2 FQNEAQ (reference sequence). CDR3 sequence: CASSIGVSRRGLDIQYF.

V is TRBV20-1 and J is TRBJ2-3; with no DNA, the TCRdb D assignment of TRBD2 cannot be verified. The CDR3 extends over 16 amino acids. Germline V gene lookup returns CDR1 DFQATT and CDR2 SNEGSKA (reference sequence). Here the CDR3 reads CSASGERAASTDTQYF.

The chain has TRBV19 and TRBJ1-1; TCRdb's D call, TRBD1, is unchecked because there is no DNA. The CDR3 sequence is 15 residues long. Germline CDR1 and CDR2: LNHDA and SQIVND (reference sequence). The chain's CDR3 is CASSIARTGNAEAFF.

This chain joins TRBV15 and TRBJ2-5; the D call of TRBD1 rests on TCRdb alone, since no DNA is present to check it. The germline CDR1 and CDR2 sequences are LNHNV and YYDKDF (reference sequence). This CDR3 has 15 residues. The CDR3 reads CATSHGRTGQETQYF.

The J gene is TRBJ1-2, the V gene TRBV9; checking the TCRdb D call of TRBD1 is not possible without DNA. CDR3 length: 14 residues. Germline CDR1 and CDR2: SGDLS and YYNGEE. The CDR3 reads CASTDPRQGYGYTF.

The chain is built from TRBV2 and TRBJ2-3; TCRdb picks TRBD2, but there is no DNA to check that call. The CDR3 runs to 12 residues. Germline lookup yields CDR1 SNHLY and CDR2 FYNNEI. CDR3: CASTAVWDTQYF.

The chain joins TRBV14 to TRBJ2-7; there is no DNA to check the TCRdb D call of TRBD1. The CDR3 is 15 amino acids. The germline V gene has CDR1 SGHDN and CDR2 FVKESK. The CDR3 is CASSLSQGKAYEQYF. The full variable domain, with the rest looked up from reference TRBV14 and TRBJ2-7, is EAGVTQFPSHSVIEKGQTVTLRCDPISGHDNLYWYRRVMGKEIKFLLHFVKESKQDESGMPNNRFLAERTGGTYSTLKVQPAELEDSGVYFCASSLSQGKAYEQYFGPGTRLTVT.

The V and J genes are TRBV4-3 and TRBJ2-6. Germline lookup yields CDR1 LGHNA and CDR2 YSLEER. This CDR3 is 16 amino acids long. CDR3 amino acids: CASSQDGSSGANVLTF.

The gene calls are TRBV10-3 and TRBJ2-1; TCRdb returns TRBD1, unconfirmable since there is no DNA. CDR3 length equals 16 residues. From germline, CDR1 is ENHRY and CDR2 SYGVKD. CDR3 amino acids: CAIRGITGRGRNEQFF.

The chain employs TRBV27 and TRBJ2-2; TCRdb calls TRBD2, which cannot be checked without DNA. CDR1 and CDR2 from the germline V gene are MNHEY and SMNVEV (reference sequence). The CDR3 covers 14 residues. CDR3 protein: CASSFSGPDGELFF.

The CDR3 region is CSVEKGPSYGYTF. The V gene is TRBV29-1, the J gene TRBJ1-2. The CDR3 length is 13 residues. Germline CDR1 reads SQVTM; CDR2 reads ANQGSEA.

The chain couples TRBV24-1 to TRBJ1-1. Germline CDR1 KGHDR, CDR2 SFDVKD. This CDR3 is built from 13 residues. The CDR3 loop reads CATSDLSATEAFF.